Listed here are 23 T cell receptor beta chains from one sample, sequenced in a study of shared clonotypes between healthy human individuals. The repertoire was sequenced with immunoSEQ multiplex PCR; TCRdb's copy has only in-frame clones and lacks some. The top ten clones hold about 0.39% of a sample with roughly 2.2 million clones, 85% to 95% of them seen once. Material for sequencing was naive CD4+ T cells from PBMCs. As for subset: CD45RA+ positively selected. The origin of the receptors is a man between 18 and 35 years old in good health. Some clones in this sample may be carry-over from other donors' samples.

This chain uses TRBV7-9 with TRBJ2-1; D is undetermined. V gave up 0 bases and J gave up 6 bases, with 9 bases separating them. The CDR3 consists of 14 residues. Germline CDR1 reads SEHNR; CDR2 reads FQNEAQ (reference sequence). The CDR3: CASSLAHNSNEQFF. CDR3 nucleotide sequence: TGTGCCAGCAGCTTAGCGCATAACTCCAATGAGCAGTTCTTC.

This clone has a single count. This chain joins TRBV7-2 and TRBJ2-2; 10 nucleotides align to TRBD2. V was clipped by 1 base and J by 6 bases; unmatched bases: 11. CDR1 SGHTA and CDR2 FQGNSA come from the germline V gene. CDR3 size: 18 residues. The CDR3 nucleotides read TGTGCCAGCAGCTTAGGGTTTCGGCTAGCGGGAGCCGCCGGGGAGCTGTTTTTT. Amino acids: CASSLGFRLAGAAGELFF. The whole variable domain, filled in from reference TRBV7-2 and TRBJ2-2, reads GAGVSQSPSNKVTEKGKDVELRCDPISGHTALYWYRQSLGQGLEFLIYFQGNSAPDKSGLPSDRFSAERTGGSVSTLTIQRTQQEDSAVYLCASSLGFRLAGAAGELFFGEGSRLTVL.

The chain has TRBV29-1 and TRBJ2-1; TRBD2 matches 12 bases. With 7 bases clipped from V and 2 bases from J, the junction kept 9 bases outside the gene matches. The CDR3 loop spans 16 amino acids. Germline assignment: CDR1 SQVTM and CDR2 ANQGSEA. The CDR3 sequence: CSASGGLAGPYNEQFF. In DNA form, the CDR3 reads TGCAGCGCCTCTGGAGGACTAGCGGGGCCCTACAATGAGCAGTTCTTC.

The J gene is TRBJ2-7, the V gene TRBV28; D remains ambiguous. CDR1 and CDR2 (germline): MDHEN, SYDVKM. The CDR3 contains 13 residues. The V end lost 6 bases, the J end lost 2 bases, and 11 bases lay between the germline ends. The CDR3 region has the DNA TGTGCCAGCAGGGTAGACGTAACCTACGAGCAGTACTTC. It is translated as CASRVDVTYEQYF.

The chain recombines TRBV5-4 with TRBJ2-5; tentative D call: TRBD1 (6 bases). This CDR3 comprises 16 residues. Trimming pared 0 bases from V and 5 bases from J, leaving 17 bases between. In germline, CDR1 is SGHNT, CDR2 YYREEE (reference sequence). The CDR3 loop is CASSLGSQGIMETQYF. In DNA form, the CDR3 reads TGTGCCAGCAGCTTGGGTTCCCAGGGGATCATGGAGACCCAGTACTTC.

The chain recombines TRBV28 with TRBJ2-3; maybe TRBD2 (5 bases). CDR3 length equals 14 residues. Looked up from germline, CDR1 is MDHEN and CDR2 is SYDVKM. V dropped 8 bases and J dropped 2 bases, with 14 bases sitting between them. In nucleotides, the CDR3 is TGTGCCAGCGGAACGAGCGGCACCACAGATACGCAGTATTTT. Protein sequence: CASGTSGTTDTQYF.

The gene calls are TRBV5-4 and TRBJ1-1; a weak D match, TRBD1 (6 bases). Germline CDR1 and CDR2: SGHNT and YYREEE (reference sequence). Trimming removed 3 bases from V and 6 bases from J, with 12 bases in between. This CDR3 is 13 amino acids long. The CDR3 nucleotides read TGTGCCAGCAGCTCCAGGGGTAGGGCTGAAGCTTTCTTT. It specifies CASSSRGRAEAFF.

This clone was picked up a small number of times. The chain recombines TRBV7-2 with TRBJ1-5; no clear D gene. Germline V gene lookup returns CDR1 SGHTA and CDR2 FQGNSA. The V gene lost 5 bases and the J gene lost 0 bases, with 8 bases spanning the gap. CDR3 length equals 14 residues. This CDR3 reads CASSRTASNQPQHF. CDR3 nucleotide sequence: TGTGCCAGCAGCAGGACTGCTAGCAATCAGCCCCAGCATTTT.

V usage is TRBV29-1 and J usage is TRBJ2-3, with 16 nucleotides matching TRBD2. The CDR3 covers 17 residues. Germline CDR1 SQVTM, CDR2 ANQGSEA. This CDR3 reads CSAGLAGGGGWTDTQYF. CDR3 DNA sequence: TGCAGTGCGGGACTAGCGGGAGGGGGAGGTTGGACAGATACGCAGTATTTT.

About this clone: This specimen includes other DNA sequences encoding the same CDR3. The rearrangement links TRBV7-2 to TRBJ2-7; 13 bases align to TRBD2. The CDR3 totals 15 residues. Germline CDR1 reads SGHTA; CDR2 reads FQGNSA. Germline trimming cut 5 bases from V and 4 bases from J; bases unmatched to any gene: 5. The CDR3 sequence is CASSRTSGRAYEQYF. CDR3 nucleotide sequence: TGTGCCAGCAGCAGAACTAGCGGGAGGGCTTACGAGCAGTACTTC.

This chain connects TRBV12-5 to TRBJ2-7, with TRBD2 as a possible D gene (6 bases). The germline gives CDR1 LGHNT, CDR2 FRNRAP. The length of the CDR3 is 14 residues. The germline V and J ends were trimmed by 6 bases and 3 bases, with 15 bases remaining between them. The CDR3 protein is CASGPPTSIYEQYF. The CDR3 DNA is TGTGCTAGTGGACCTCCGACTAGTATCTACGAGCAGTACTTC.

This sequence joins TRBV7-9 and TRBJ1-1; no clear D gene. This CDR3 comprises 13 residues. V dropped 3 bases and J dropped 5 bases, with 10 bases sitting between them. Germline lookup yields CDR1 SEHNR and CDR2 FQNEAQ (reference sequence). CDR3 coding DNA: TGTGCCAGCAGCTTTTTTAGTCGGACTGAAGCTTTCTTT. This gives the protein CASSFFSRTEAFF.

This chain links TRBV28 with TRBJ1-1, with D maybe TRBD1 (5 bases). This CDR3 spans 19 amino acids. V shed 6 bases and J shed 1 base, with 27 bases lying between them. Germline V gene data show CDR1 as MDHEN and CDR2 as SYDVKM. The CDR3 nucleotides read TGTGCCAGCAGCCGAGAAATCTTTGGGGGGGAGGGCGAGAACACTGAAGCTTTCTTT. Amino acid sequence: CASSREIFGGEGENTEAFF.

This clone has only a few counts. The chain couples TRBV6-4 to TRBJ1-1; tentative D call: TRBD1 (5 bases). Trimming took off 4 bases at V and 0 bases at J, with 9 bases between the two ends. The CDR3 covers 14 residues. Germline V gene sequence: CDR1 MRHNA, CDR2 SNTAGT. The CDR3 here is CASSATDMNTEAFF. The CDR3 bases are TGTGCCAGCAGTGCCACGGACATGAACACTGAAGCTTTCTTT.

The chain uses TRBV10-3 and TRBJ2-1; D gene unclear. The CDR3 extends over 13 amino acids. Germline V gene sequence: CDR1 ENHRY, CDR2 SYGVKD. Trimming pared 2 bases from V and 10 bases from J, leaving 12 bases between. The CDR3 coding sequence is TGTGCCATCAGTGAGACCTACCCCTACGAGCAGTTCTTC. Protein product: CAISETYPYEQFF.

V usage is TRBV5-1 and J usage is TRBJ1-1; perhaps TRBD1 as D (5 bases). Germline V CDR1 and CDR2: SGHRS, YFSETQ. With 1 base removed from V and 4 bases from J, the gap between germline ends came to 8 bases. The CDR3 covers 13 residues. The CDR3 reads CASSLLGATEAFF. As DNA, the CDR3 is TGCGCCAGCAGCTTGTTAGGGGCCACTGAAGCTTTCTTT.

The chain links TRBV15 to TRBJ2-7; 7 bases match TRBD2. With V trimmed by 0 bases and J by 5 bases, 10 bases remained unmatched. Germline V CDR1 and CDR2: LNHNV, YYDKDF (reference sequence). The CDR3 is made up of 16 amino acids. CDR3 coding DNA: TGTGCCACCAGCAGAGATAAGTGGCGGGAGCGGAACGAGCAGTACTTC. It is translated as CATSRDKWRERNEQYF.

This clone was recorded once. Other DNA sequences from this sample encode an identical CDR3 as well. CDR3 amino acids: CASSPDRDEQYF. The CDR3 DNA sequence: TGTGCCAGCTCCCCTGACAGGGACGAGCAGTACTTC. The J gene is TRBJ2-7, the V gene TRBV18; 7 nucleotides align to TRBD1. The germline CDR1 and CDR2 sequences are KGHSH and LQKENI. The CDR3 is 12 amino acids. V was clipped by 6 bases and J by 5 bases; unmatched bases: 4.

The chain recombines TRBV28 with TRBJ1-1, with a possible D match to TRBD1 (6 bases). The germline gives CDR1 MDHEN, CDR2 SYDVKM. The length of the CDR3 is 16 residues. Trimming removed 4 bases at V and 4 bases at J, with 19 bases between. CDR3 sequence: CASSSGAFLRGTEAFF. The DNA for the CDR3 is TGTGCCAGCAGTTCAGGGGCTTTTTTAAGGGGCACTGAAGCTTTCTTT. The complete variable domain, with remaining parts taken from reference TRBV28 and TRBJ1-1, reads DVKVTQSSRYLVKRTGEKVFLECVQDMDHENMFWYRQDPGLGLRLIYFSYDVKMKEKGDIPEGYSVSREKKERFSLILESASTNQTSMYLCASSSGAFLRGTEAFFGQGTRLTVV.

This clone was observed a handful of times. This rearrangement joins TRBV6-5 to TRBJ2-2; TRBD1 is a possible D gene (5 bases). This CDR3 contains 13 residues. In germline, CDR1 is MNHEY, CDR2 SVGAGI. Trimming pared 6 bases from V and 7 bases from J, leaving 12 bases between. For the CDR3, the DNA is TGTGCCAGCAGGGACATCTATGACGGGGAGCTGTTTTTT. This gives the protein CASRDIYDGELFF.

This clone appeared a single time. Within the sample, other DNA sequences also encode this same CDR3. The chain employs TRBV28 and TRBJ2-7; 7 bases line up with TRBD2. This CDR3 has 13 amino acids. V trimming: 3 bases; J trimming: 4 bases; junction bases outside the gene matches: 3. Per the germline V gene, CDR1 is MDHEN and CDR2 is SYDVKM. The CDR3 region is CASSLGGGYEQYF. In nucleotides, the CDR3 is TGTGCCAGCAGTTTGGGGGGAGGGTACGAGCAGTACTTC.

V gene TRBV5-1 combines with J gene TRBJ1-2; D may be TRBD1 (5 bases). Looked up from germline, CDR1 is SGHRS and CDR2 is YFSETQ. V was trimmed by 4 bases and J by 4 bases, leaving 17 bases between them. This CDR3 spans 15 amino acids. The CDR3 sequence is CASSPRVGFGYGYTF. The CDR3 coding sequence is TGCGCCAGCAGCCCCAGGGTGGGCTTTGGCTATGGCTACACCTTC.

The rearrangement joins TRBV7-9 to TRBJ1-5; D possibly corresponds to TRBD1 (5 bases). V was cut by 2 bases and J by 3 bases, with 11 bases left in between. The CDR3 loop spans 15 amino acids. Germline CDR1 and CDR2: SEHNR and FQNEAQ (reference sequence). This chain's CDR3 is CASSLRPRDNQPQHF. The CDR3, as DNA: TGTGCCAGCAGCTTACGGCCCAGGGACAATCAGCCCCAGCATTTT.